The T cell receptor (beta chain) under discussion was sequenced for a study of cytomegalovirus exposure and HLA in healthy donors. Germline CDR1 and CDR2: LNHDA and SQIVND (reference sequence). V was trimmed by 0 bases and J by 2 bases, leaving 20 bases between them. This CDR3 has 19 residues. Sequenced by immunoSEQ multiplex PCR; TCRdb stores in-frame clones only, minus some. The repertoire consists of around 240,000 clones, with 90% occurring once and the leading ten covering roughly 0.4%. The clonotype comes from a woman between 18 and 29 years old in good health and CMV-seronegative. The source material was PBMCs. The chain links TRBV19 to TRBJ1-5; D may be TRBD1 (5 bases). CDR3 DNA sequence: TGTGCCAGTAGTATAGATCGGTCCGGGGGGGATATACGCAATCAGCCCCAGCATTTT. This sequence encodes CASSIDRSGGDIRNQPQHF.